This TCR beta chain was captured in a study of blood T cell repertoires in COVID-19. Study as a whole: Sites across the United States, Italy and Spain contributed samples from acute and convalescent COVID-19. The cDNA or gDNA used as material had been derived from T cells, B-cell-depleted T cells, or PBMCs.

Under the authors' procedure: How many nucleated cells were present was estimated from reference gene primer amplification. Sequencing was performed with immunoSEQ multiplex PCR; in TCRdb, only in-frame clones are kept and a portion is missing. D and trimming come from the DNA, and the V and J calls and clone size come from that table. The sample includes some 60,000 clones, roughly 93% seen only once; the top ten take roughly 1.5%. There are 13 residues in the CDR3. The V gene end was trimmed by 2 bases and the J gene end by 6 bases; junction bases not matched to a gene: 3. In germline, CDR1 is SGHRS, CDR2 YFSETQ.

The sequencing sample was made of peripheral blood. This sequence joins TRBV5-1 and TRBJ1-2; 8 positions agree with TRBD1. The sequence came from a human donor in a cohort sampled during active COVID-19. CDR3 in amino acids: CASSFKQGDGYTF. The DNA for the CDR3 is TGCGCCAGCAGCTTCAAACAGGGGGATGGCTACACCTTC.